These T cell receptor beta chains were read from a single sample in a study of blood T cells in healthy people across ages. TCRdb ran MiXCR on the 5' RACE reads and lists one entry per CDR3 protein. The sample yields 650,000 to 1,000,000 distinct CDR3 sequences, approximately 35% seen once. Sequences were obtained from blood. All receptors derive from a man between 18 and 35 years old in good health. CDR3s include the opening cysteine and the closing phenylalanine or tryptophan. A D gene is named only where the DNA matches it firmly. Part of the rows lack a size; the others show once, few, many or a class for expanded clones.

j_call,d_call,v_call,clone_size,cdr3_nt,cdr3_aa
TRBJ2-7,NA,TRBV6-5,NA,TGTGCCAGCCCAAAGGCCAAGGGGTGCGAGCAGTACTTC,CASPKAKGCEQYF
TRBJ1-5,NA,TRBV4-1,few,TGCGCCAGCAGCCAAGATCTCGAGAACAATCAGCCCCAGCATTTT,CASSQDLENNQPQHF
TRBJ2-7,NA,TRBV7-3,NA,TGTGCCAGCAGCTTGGGAAGGAGCGAGCAGTACTTC,CASSLGRSEQYF
TRBJ2-1,TRBD1,TRBV4-3,NA,TGCGCCAGCAGCCAAGGCGGGACAGGGGTGGCTGTGCAGTTCTTC,CASSQGGTGVAVQFF
TRBJ2-7,NA,TRBV7-8,NA,TGTGCCAGCACTTACCGGGCTCTTTCCTACGAGCAGTACTTC,CASTYRALSYEQYF
TRBJ2-6,NA,TRBV20-1,many,TGCAGTGTTAGGAGGGCTGGGGCCAACGTCCTGACTTTC,CSVRRAGANVLTF
TRBJ2-4,NA,TRBV18,few,TGTGCCAGCTCACCAGCCGGCGTGGGGGCCAAAAACATTCAGTACTTC,CASSPAGVGAKNIQYF
TRBJ2-3,TRBD2,TRBV12-3/TRBV12-4,NA,TGTGCCAGCAGACGGGGGACTAGCAGATCCACAGATACGCAGTATTTT,CASRRGTSRSTDTQYF
TRBJ2-1,NA,TRBV2,NA,TGTGCCAGCAGTGAGGGCCCTAAGAGGGACAATGAGCAGTTCTTC,CASSEGPKRDNEQFF
TRBJ1-1,TRBD1,TRBV10-3,many,TGTGCCATCGGAATGACAGGGATGAACACTGAAGCTTTCTTT,CAIGMTGMNTEAFF
TRBJ1-6,NA,TRBV5-1,few,TGCGCCAGCAGCGATAACAGCCCCTTTAATTCACCCCTCCACTTT,CASSDNSPFNSPLHF
TRBJ2-3,TRBD2,TRBV20-1,NA,TGCAGTGCTAGCGGGCTAGCGGGGGGCCGCACAGATACGCAGTATTTT,CSASGLAGGRTDTQYF
TRBJ2-3,NA,TRBV7-8,NA,TGTGCCAGCAGCCCAGGGGCTGAGTGGAATACGCAGTATTTT,CASSPGAEWNTQYF
TRBJ2-5,TRBD1,TRBV12-3/TRBV12-4,NA,TGTGCCAGCGGGACAGGCCTGTTGTACAATGAGCAGTACTTC,CASGTGLLYNEQYF
TRBJ2-1,TRBD1,TRBV6-8,once,TGTGCCAGCAGTCGTTACAGGGGTGTTGGCAATGAGCAGTTCTTC,CASSRYRGVGNEQFF
TRBJ2-2,NA,TRBV4-2,few,TGTGCCAGCAGCCCCCTGGCTAGCAGCACCGGGGAGCTGTTTTTT,CASSPLASSTGELFF
TRBJ2-3,NA,TRBV7-9,few,TGTGCCAGCAGCTCTTGGACTACCCAGGGGGCAGATACGCAGTATTTT,CASSSWTTQGADTQYF
TRBJ2-1,NA,TRBV5-1,NA,TGCGCCAGCAGCTTAGGTCCTAACTACAATGAGCAGTTCTTC,CASSLGPNYNEQFF
TRBJ1-5,TRBD1,TRBV12-3/TRBV12-4,many,TGTGCCAGCAGCACTGGGACAGGGGACCGGCAGCCCCAGCATTTT,CASSTGTGDRQPQHF
TRBJ1-1,NA,TRBV11-2,many,TGTGCCAGCAGCTACTCGACCGGGGGTGGGACTGAAGCTTTCTTT,CASSYSTGGGTEAFF
TRBJ2-7,NA,TRBV7-2,NA,TGTGCCAGCATGGAGACCGACGGCTCCTACGAGCAGTACTTC,CASMETDGSYEQYF
TRBJ2-7,TRBD2,TRBV20-1,NA,TGCAGTGCTCCCGTAGCGGGAGGCCGAACCCAGTACTTC,CSAPVAGGRTQYF
TRBJ1-2,NA,TRBV10-3,few,TGTGCCATCAGTGAGTCGCGGGGTTCGAACTATGGCTACACCTTC,CAISESRGSNYGYTF
TRBJ2-1,NA,TRBV10-3,many,TGTGCCATCAGTGCCTCGAGGGTTGAGCAGTTCTTC,CAISASRVEQFF
TRBJ1-6,NA,TRBV20-1,many,TGCAGTGCTGAGGGGGACCCTAATTCACCCCTCCACTTT,CSAEGDPNSPLHF
TRBJ2-2,TRBD1,TRBV28,once,TGTGCCAGCAGTTTCCCCAGGGGGCTCGACACCGGGGAGCTGTTTTTT,CASSFPRGLDTGELFF
TRBJ2-7,NA,TRBV24-1,NA,TGTGCCACCAGTGTTCCCGACAGCAATGAGCAGTACTTC,CATSVPDSNEQYF